The 16 T cell receptor beta chains presented below share a single source sample, sequenced in a study of control samples from healthy donors and cancer patients. TCRdb's copy holds only in-frame clones and misses some; the assay was immunoSEQ multiplex PCR. The table has about 160,000 clones, 80% to 95% seen once. Sequencing used blood. The receptors come from a man in his late teens or twenties in good health.

V gene TRBV6-5 combines with J gene TRBJ1-6; D ambiguous. Trimming took 10 bases from V and 7 from J, leaving 14 bases between them. Germline CDR1 and CDR2: MNHEY and SVGAGI. The CDR3 sequence is 13 residues long. The DNA of the CDR3 is TGTGCCACCGGCCAGAACCTCAATTCACCCCTCCACTTT. It yields the protein CATGQNLNSPLHF.

This chain joins TRBV5-1 and TRBJ2-3; tentative D call: TRBD2 (5 bases). Germline V CDR1 and CDR2: SGHRS, YFSETQ. This CDR3 is built from 14 residues. Trimming shortened V by 1 base and J by 5 bases, and 11 bases separated the two germline ends. The chain's CDR3 is CASSLSSHLDTQYF. The CDR3, as DNA: TGCGCCAGCAGCTTGTCTAGCCATCTAGATACGCAGTATTTT.

The chain has TRBV28 and TRBJ2-3; 8 bases map to TRBD1. Trimming removed 4 bases from V and 4 bases from J; junction bases left unmatched: 13. CDR3 size: 17 residues. Germline V gene data show CDR1 as MDHEN and CDR2 as SYDVKM. For the CDR3, the DNA is TGTGCCAGCAGTTGGGGACAGGATTGGAGGGAATCAGATACGCAGTATTTT. Its translation: CASSWGQDWRESDTQYF. The full variable domain, with the rest looked up from reference TRBV28 and TRBJ2-3, is DVKVTQSSRYLVKRTGEKVFLECVQDMDHENMFWYRQDPGLGLRLIYFSYDVKMKEKGDIPEGYSVSREKKERFSLILESASTNQTSMYLCASSWGQDWRESDTQYFGPGTRLTVL.

The chain recombines TRBV7-6 with TRBJ2-7, with 7 bases aligning to TRBD2. Germline trimming cut 2 bases from V and 3 bases from J; bases unmatched to any gene: 10. Germline values: CDR1 SGHVS, CDR2 FNYEAQ. This CDR3 comprises 16 residues. The CDR3 region is CASSLRAASGDYEQYF. CDR3 nucleotide sequence: TGTGCCAGCAGCTTAAGGGCGGCTAGCGGAGACTACGAGCAGTACTTC.

The count of this clone is one. The chain recombines TRBV6-5 with TRBJ2-1; D remains unclear. CDR1 is MNHEY and CDR2 is SVGAGI in the germline V gene. Trimming took 6 bases from V and 0 from J, leaving 9 bases between them. The CDR3 runs to 14 residues. The CDR3 DNA reads TGTGCCAGCAGGCACGGCCCCTCCTACAATGAGCAGTTCTTC. Encoded protein: CASRHGPSYNEQFF.

The chain couples TRBV6-2 or TRBV6-3 to TRBJ2-7; TRBD2 is a possible D gene (6 bases). Trimming left V 4 bases short and J 3 bases short, with 34 bases between. This CDR3 spans 21 amino acids. Germline-derived CDR1 and CDR2 are MNHEY and SVGEGT. CDR3 residues: CASSWVYLAGDRDSVVYEQYF. In DNA, the CDR3 is TGTGCCAGCAGTTGGGTATACTTAGCAGGAGACCGGGACTCAGTTGTCTACGAGCAGTACTTC.

V and J are TRBV19 and TRBJ1-5; no firm D call. Per the germline V gene, CDR1 is LNHDA and CDR2 is SQIVND (reference sequence). Between the trimmed V and J ends, which lost 9 bases and 0 bases, there was a span of 21 bases. The CDR3 contains 17 residues. As DNA, the CDR3 is TGTGCCAGCGGTTCCTTAGGCAGCAGTGATAGCAATCAGCCCCAGCATTTT. Amino acids: CASGSLGSSDSNQPQHF.

The chain joins TRBV11-3 to TRBJ1-2; no definite D call. V dropped 0 bases and J dropped 2 bases, with 16 bases sitting between them. Germline V gene lookup returns CDR1 SGHNT and CDR2 YENEEA. CDR3 length: 17 residues. CDR3 sequence: CASSLEGPWLPNYGYTF. The CDR3 DNA follows: TGTGCCAGCAGCTTAGAGGGCCCTTGGCTCCCGAACTATGGCTACACCTTC.

The chain uses TRBV5-4 and TRBJ1-2; tentatively, D is TRBD1 (5 bases). Germline V gives CDR1 SGHNT, CDR2 YYREEE (reference sequence). V was pared by 4 bases and J by 2 bases, with 15 bases between. The length of the CDR3 is 15 residues. For the CDR3, the DNA is TGTGCCAGCAGCAGAAATACCGGGACCAACTATGGCTACACCTTC. Translated: CASSRNTGTNYGYTF. The full variable domain, in which reference TRBV5-4 and TRBJ1-2 provide the parts outside the CDR3, is ETGVTQSPTHLIKTRGQQVTLRCSSQSGHNTVSWYQQALGQGPQFIFQYYREEENGRGNFPPRFSGLQFPNYSSELNVNALELDDSALYLCASSRNTGTNYGYTFGSGTRLTVV.

The chain is built from TRBV28 and TRBJ2-7, with 10 nucleotides matching TRBD2. The CDR3 extends over 16 amino acids. In germline, CDR1 is MDHEN, CDR2 SYDVKM. Trimming cost V 2 bases and J 6 bases; bases outside gene matches: 10. CDR3 bases: TGTGCCAGCAGTTTAGGCGGAGCGGGAGGGCGGTTCGAGCAGTACTTC. Translated, it gives CASSLGGAGGRFEQYF.

The chain is built from TRBV7-6 and TRBJ2-3, with D hard to call. Germline lookup yields CDR1 SGHVS and CDR2 FNYEAQ. V lost 0 bases to trimming and J lost 6 bases, with 10 bases between them. The CDR3 loop spans 14 amino acids. The CDR3 sequence is CASSLANGGDTQYF. DNA for the CDR3: TGTGCCAGCAGCTTAGCCAACGGTGGGGATACGCAGTATTTT.

The chain employs TRBV11-3 and TRBJ2-2; 7 nucleotides agree with TRBD1. The CDR3 covers 14 residues. V was clipped by 0 bases and J by 5 bases; unmatched bases: 0. Germline V lookup: CDR1 SGHNT, CDR2 YENEEA. CDR3 protein: CASSLDRGTGELFF. Here the CDR3 DNA reads TGTGCCAGCAGCTTAGACAGGGGGACCGGGGAGCTGTTTTTT.

The chain links TRBV6-6 to TRBJ2-1; possibly TRBD1 or TRBD2 for D (5 bases each). V gave up 3 bases and J gave up 7 bases, with 7 bases separating them. Germline V gives CDR1 MNHNY, CDR2 SVGAGI (reference sequence). This CDR3 is 12 amino acids long. The CDR3 spells CASSYGGNEQFF. The CDR3 nucleotides are TGTGCCAGCAGTTATGGGGGAAATGAGCAGTTCTTC.

The CDR3 DNA reads TGTGCCAGCAGCTTACCCGGGACTAGCGGATACAATGAGCAGTTCTTC. It is translated as CASSLPGTSGYNEQFF. The chain couples TRBV7-8 to TRBJ2-1; 11 bases agree with TRBD2. The CDR3 has 16 amino acids. V shed 2 bases and J 4 bases; nucleotides not matched to a gene: 4. Germline V gene lookup returns CDR1 SGHVS and CDR2 FQNEAQ.

In its sample, this clone was seen once. The J gene is TRBJ2-1, the V gene TRBV29-1; D perhaps matches TRBD2 (6 bases). The CDR3 loop spans 10 amino acids. V was shortened by 6 bases and J by 9 bases, with 9 bases between the two germline ends. Germline loops: CDR1 SQVTM, CDR2 ANQGSEA. The CDR3 region is CSVQGGEQFF. The CDR3 nucleotides are TGCAGCGTGCAGGGAGGTGAGCAGTTCTTC.

The V gene is TRBV5-1, the J gene TRBJ2-1; 7 positions match TRBD1. CDR3 size: 15 residues. The J segment lost 1 base and the V segment lost 2 bases, leaving 3 bases of the junction unmatched. Germline V lookup: CDR1 SGHRS, CDR2 YFSETQ. The CDR3 loop reads CASSLGGASYNEQFF. The CDR3 DNA is TGCGCCAGCAGCTTAGGGGGCGCGTCCTACAATGAGCAGTTCTTC.